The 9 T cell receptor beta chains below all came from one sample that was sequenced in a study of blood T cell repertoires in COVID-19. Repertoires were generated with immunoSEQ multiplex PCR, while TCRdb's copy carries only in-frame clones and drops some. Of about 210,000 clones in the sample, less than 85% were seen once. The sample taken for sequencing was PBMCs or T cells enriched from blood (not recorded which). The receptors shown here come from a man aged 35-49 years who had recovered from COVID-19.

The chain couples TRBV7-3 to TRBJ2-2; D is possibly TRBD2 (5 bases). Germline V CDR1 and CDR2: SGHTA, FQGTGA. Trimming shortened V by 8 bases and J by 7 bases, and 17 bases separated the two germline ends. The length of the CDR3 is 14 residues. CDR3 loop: CASGIHGKIGELFF. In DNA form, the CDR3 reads TGTGCCAGCGGAATTCACGGGAAAATCGGGGAGCTGTTTTTT.

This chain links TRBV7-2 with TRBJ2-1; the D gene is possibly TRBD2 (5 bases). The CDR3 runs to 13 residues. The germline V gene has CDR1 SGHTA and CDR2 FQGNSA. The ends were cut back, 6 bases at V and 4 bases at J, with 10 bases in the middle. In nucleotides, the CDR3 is TGTGCCAGCAGATATGGGAGTTACAATGAGCAGTTCTTC. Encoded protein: CASRYGSYNEQFF.

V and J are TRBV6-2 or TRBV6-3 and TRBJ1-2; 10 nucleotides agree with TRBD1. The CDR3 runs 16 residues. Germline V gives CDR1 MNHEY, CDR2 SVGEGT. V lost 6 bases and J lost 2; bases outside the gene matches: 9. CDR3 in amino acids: CASSPTPGQGNYGYTF. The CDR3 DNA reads TGTGCCAGCAGCCCGACCCCGGGACAGGGGAACTATGGCTACACCTTC.

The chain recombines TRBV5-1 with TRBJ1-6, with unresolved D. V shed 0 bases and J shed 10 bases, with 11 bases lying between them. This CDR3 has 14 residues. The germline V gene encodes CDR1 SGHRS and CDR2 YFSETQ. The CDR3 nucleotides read TGCGCCAGCAGCTTGGCAGGACTGGGGTCACCCCTCCACTTT. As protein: CASSLAGLGSPLHF.

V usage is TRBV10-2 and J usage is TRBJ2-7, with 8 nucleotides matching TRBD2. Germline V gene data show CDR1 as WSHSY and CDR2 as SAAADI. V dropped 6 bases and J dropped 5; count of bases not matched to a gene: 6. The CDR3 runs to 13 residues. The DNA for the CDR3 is TGCGCCAGCAGCCTAGCGGGCGTCCACGAGCAGTACTTC. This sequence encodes CASSLAGVHEQYF.

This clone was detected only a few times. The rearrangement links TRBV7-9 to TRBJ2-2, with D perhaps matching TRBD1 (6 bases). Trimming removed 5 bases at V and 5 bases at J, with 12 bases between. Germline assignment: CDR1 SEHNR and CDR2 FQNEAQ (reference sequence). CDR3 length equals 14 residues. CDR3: CASSKAGVTGELFF. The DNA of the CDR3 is TGTGCCAGCAGCAAAGCAGGGGTAACCGGGGAGCTGTTTTTT. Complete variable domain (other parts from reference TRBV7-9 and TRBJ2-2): DTGVSQNPRHKITKRGQNVTFRCDPISEHNRLYWYRQTLGQGPEFLTYFQNEAQLEKSRLLSDRFSAERPKGSFSTLEIQRTEQGDSAMYLCASSKAGVTGELFFGEGSRLTVL.

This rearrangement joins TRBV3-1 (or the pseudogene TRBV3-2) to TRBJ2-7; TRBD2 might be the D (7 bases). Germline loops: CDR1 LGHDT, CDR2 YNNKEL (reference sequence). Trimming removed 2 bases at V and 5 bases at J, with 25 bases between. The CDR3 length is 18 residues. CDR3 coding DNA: TGTGCCAGCAGCCAACGCAGGGGCCTAGCGGAGCCTTACCACGAGCAGTACTTC. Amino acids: CASSQRRGLAEPYHEQYF.

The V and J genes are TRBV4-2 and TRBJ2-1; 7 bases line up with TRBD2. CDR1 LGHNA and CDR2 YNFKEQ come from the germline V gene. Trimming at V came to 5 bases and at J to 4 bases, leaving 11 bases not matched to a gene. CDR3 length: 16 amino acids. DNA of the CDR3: TGTGCCAGCAGCTTCGAAACAGGACTAGTTTACAATGAGCAGTTCTTC. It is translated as CASSFETGLVYNEQFF.

The CDR3 sequence: CATSSAGQGARAEAFF. CDR3 DNA: TGTGCCACCAGCAGCGCTGGACAGGGGGCGCGAGCTGAAGCTTTCTTT. This rearrangement joins TRBV15 to TRBJ1-1; 11 bases agree with TRBD1. The CDR3 is made up of 16 amino acids. The V gene end was trimmed by 3 bases and the J gene end by 6 bases; junction bases not matched to a gene: 9. Germline CDR1 LNHNV, CDR2 YYDKDF (reference sequence).